Shown below are 23 T cell receptor beta chains from a single sample sequenced in a study of shared clonotypes between healthy human individuals. Libraries were prepared by immunoSEQ multiplex PCR; TCRdb keeps only in-frame clonotypes and omits some of them. The table shows hundreds of thousands of clones, with 75% to 80% occurring only once. The specimen sequenced was PBMCs. These receptor sequences come from a woman aged 40 to 50 in good health. Some clones in this sample may be carry-over from other donors' samples.

The chain couples TRBV4-2 to TRBJ1-2, with no clear D. The CDR3 is 14 residues long. CDR1 LGHNA and CDR2 YNFKEQ come from the germline V gene. Trimming left V 0 bases short and J 2 bases short, with 7 bases between. CDR3 residues: CASSQDLGNYGYTF. The CDR3 bases are TGTGCCAGCAGCCAAGACTTGGGGAACTATGGCTACACCTTC.

This chain links TRBV7-6 with TRBJ2-2; D unclear. The CDR3 contains 15 residues. Germline CDR1 is SGHVS and CDR2 is FNYEAQ. Trimming shortened V by 4 bases and J by 2 bases, and 11 bases separated the two germline ends. This CDR3 is CASSSLSHNTGELFF. The CDR3 coding sequence is TGTGCCAGCAGCTCCCTTAGCCATAACACCGGGGAGCTGTTTTTT.

The chain recombines TRBV9 with TRBJ2-7; 8 nucleotides agree with TRBD2. Germline V gene data show CDR1 as SGDLS and CDR2 as YYNGEE. The CDR3 contains 15 residues. Unmatched junction bases numbered 4, after V lost 0 bases and J lost 2 bases. CDR3 loop: CASSVASGGPYEQYF. CDR3 sequence (DNA): TGTGCCAGCAGCGTAGCATCGGGAGGGCCCTACGAGCAGTACTTC. Together with reference TRBV9 and TRBJ2-7, the CDR3 gives the full variable domain: DSGVTQTPKHLITATGQRVTLRCSPRSGDLSVYWYQQSLDQGLQFLIQYYNGEERAKGNILERFSAQQFPDLHSELNLSSLELGDSALYFCASSVASGGPYEQYFGPGTRLTVT.

On this clone: One base separates it from a far larger clone, so it is likely a read error. A read error is likely, as this CDR3 ends without the conserved phenylalanine or tryptophan. The chain couples TRBV30 to TRBJ2-7; 7 nucleotides line up with TRBD2. The DNA end favors TRBJ2-5, so the J call may be wrong. CDR3 length: 13 residues. Germline V gene sequence: CDR1 GTSNPN, CDR2 SVGIG (reference sequence). In nucleotides, the CDR3 is TGTGCCTGGAGTGCGCCAGCGGGGGAGACCCAGTACCTC. It codes for CAWSAPAGETQYL.

This chain links TRBV6-4 with TRBJ2-2, with a possible D match to TRBD2 (6 bases). The germline CDR1 and CDR2 sequences are MRHNA and SNTAGT. The V and J ends lost 0 bases and 5 bases respectively, with 10 bases between them. The CDR3 contains 15 residues. The CDR3 sequence is CASSDSTSLTGELFF. CDR3 nucleotide sequence: TGTGCCAGCAGTGACTCTACTAGCTTAACCGGGGAGCTGTTTTTT.

J is TRBJ2-3 and V is TRBV9; D tentatively fits TRBD1 or TRBD2 (7 bases each). The length of the CDR3 is 17 residues. Trimming cost V 4 bases and J 0 bases, with 18 bases left between them. Germline CDR1 and CDR2: SGDLS and YYNGEE. The CDR3 region is CASSPKGGGQSTDTQYF. In nucleotides, the CDR3 is TGTGCCAGCAGCCCTAAAGGGGGGGGACAGAGCACAGATACGCAGTATTTT. Combining the CDR3 with reference TRBV9 and TRBJ2-3 gives the whole variable domain DSGVTQTPKHLITATGQRVTLRCSPRSGDLSVYWYQQSLDQGLQFLIQYYNGEERAKGNILERFSAQQFPDLHSELNLSSLELGDSALYFCASSPKGGGQSTDTQYFGPGTRLTVL.

The chain recombines TRBV10-3 with TRBJ2-7; TRBD1 matches 10 bases. The V gene end was trimmed by 6 bases and the J gene end by 1 base; junction bases not matched to a gene: 6. This CDR3 is built from 15 residues. Germline values: CDR1 ENHRY, CDR2 SYGVKD. The CDR3 DNA reads as TGTGCCATCAGCTCGGGGGACAGGGGTTCCTACGAGCAGTACTTC. Translated: CAISSGDRGSYEQYF.

This chain joins TRBV5-1 and TRBJ2-3; D assignment may be TRBD1 or TRBD2 (5 bases each). CDR1 and CDR2 from the germline V gene are SGHRS and YFSETQ. The V and J ends lost 3 bases and 4 bases respectively, with 9 bases between them. There are 13 residues in the CDR3. CDR3 region: CASSSLGADTQYF. CDR3 bases: TGCGCCAGCAGCTCGTTGGGGGCAGATACGCAGTATTTT. Full variable domain (outside the CDR3, taken from reference TRBV5-1 and TRBJ2-3): KAGVTQTPRYLIKTRGQQVTLSCSPISGHRSVSWYQQTPGQGLQFLFEYFSETQRNKGNFPGRFSGRQFSNSRSEMNVSTLELGDSALYLCASSSLGADTQYFGPGTRLTVL.

Points on this clone: The junction differs from germline at one of its ends, possibly a read error. The identical CDR3 is also encoded by other nucleotide sequences in the sample. The J gene is TRBJ2-7, the V gene TRBV7-8; D gene unclear. The CDR3 totals 15 residues. Germline V gene lookup returns CDR1 SGHVS and CDR2 FQNEAQ. The CDR3 region is CASSSLRYSPYEQYF. The DNA of the CDR3 is TGCGCCAGCAGTTCCCTCCGCTACTCACCCTACGAGCAGTACTTC.

This clone occurred once. The rearrangement links TRBV2 to TRBJ2-6, with D perhaps TRBD1 (6 bases). The ends were cut back, 7 bases at V and 0 bases at J, with 22 bases in the middle. CDR1 and CDR2 from the germline V gene are SNHLY and FYNNEI. The CDR3 runs 19 residues. The CDR3: CASTISSRGHHSGANVLTF. The DNA for the CDR3 is TGTGCCAGCACGATTAGCTCCAGGGGACACCACTCTGGGGCCAACGTCCTGACTTTC.

The V and J genes are TRBV19 and TRBJ2-4; D might be TRBD1 (5 bases). Trimming took off 3 bases at V and 6 bases at J, with 12 bases between the two ends. In germline, CDR1 is LNHDA, CDR2 SQIVND (reference sequence). The CDR3 is made up of 14 amino acids. The CDR3, as DNA: TGTGCCAGTAGTATTGATATCCAGGGAAACATTCAGTACTTC. The encoded protein is CASSIDIQGNIQYF.

The J gene is TRBJ2-5, the V gene TRBV5-1, with TRBD1 matching over 7 bases. This CDR3 is 15 amino acids long. In germline, CDR1 is SGHRS, CDR2 YFSETQ. V shed 5 bases and J 1 base; nucleotides not matched to a gene: 8. The CDR3 DNA reads TGCGCCAGCAGGCGACAGGGAGCCTCCCAAGAGACCCAGTACTTC. Translation: CASRRQGASQETQYF.

There are many counts of this clone. The same CDR3 arises from other DNA sequences in this sample as well. The genes are TRBV28 and TRBJ2-7, with D maybe TRBD2 (6 bases). Trimming removed 4 bases at V and 6 bases at J, with 19 bases between. CDR3 size: 15 residues. The germline V gene encodes CDR1 MDHEN and CDR2 SYDVKM. The CDR3 loop is CASSSPSRRGGEQYF. CDR3 in DNA: TGTGCCAGCAGTTCCCCATCCCGTCGGGGAGGCGAGCAGTACTTC.

There are many counts of this clone. Other DNA sequences of this sample code for an identical CDR3. The chain employs TRBV2 and TRBJ2-7; D may be TRBD2 (6 bases). Germline V lookup: CDR1 SNHLY, CDR2 FYNNEI. The CDR3 consists of 14 residues. Trimming took off 5 bases at V and 2 bases at J, with 13 bases between the two ends. Written as DNA, the CDR3 is TGTGCCAGCAGTATGACGGGGGAGGCCTACGAGCAGTACTTC. Its translation is CASSMTGEAYEQYF.

This clone was found a few times. CDR3 sequence: CAISPGMNYGYTF. The CDR3 DNA reads as TGTGCCATCAGTCCAGGGATGAACTATGGCTACACCTTC. The V and J genes are TRBV10-3 and TRBJ1-2; possibly TRBD1 for D (5 bases). Germline lookup yields CDR1 ENHRY and CDR2 SYGVKD. Trimming pared 5 bases from V and 2 bases from J, leaving 9 bases between. CDR3 length: 13 amino acids.

In the case of this clone: Given a far larger clone just one base away, this is likely a sequencing read error. The DNA of the CDR3 is TGTGCCAGCGCCCTCTACAGGGGCCAATGCGAGCAGTACTTC. It yields the protein CASALYRGQCEQYF. The rearrangement uses TRBV2 and TRBJ2-5, with 7 bases fitting TRBD1. The J call may not be correct, given that the DNA end is closer to TRBJ2-7. The germline V gene has CDR1 SNHLY and CDR2 FYNNEI. The CDR3 has 14 residues.

This CDR3 reads CASSQVAGGSYGYTF. The CDR3 nucleotides read TGCGCCAGCAGCCAAGTGGCAGGGGGCTCCTATGGCTACACCTTC. This rearrangement joins TRBV4-1 to TRBJ1-2, with 8 nucleotides matching TRBD1. This CDR3 comprises 15 residues. The germline V gene has CDR1 MGHRA and CDR2 YSYEKL. Germline trimming cut 1 base from V and 4 bases from J; bases unmatched to any gene: 5.

The chain couples TRBV6-5 to TRBJ1-3; D gene uncertain. Trimming removed 5 bases from V and 9 bases from J, with 14 bases in between. This CDR3 contains 13 residues. Germline V gene data show CDR1 as MNHEY and CDR2 as SVGAGI. CDR3 residues: CASSETRLSTIYF. Written as DNA, the CDR3 is TGTGCCAGCAGTGAGACACGACTAAGCACCATATATTTT.

The V gene is TRBV4-1, the J gene TRBJ2-7; no clear D. CDR3 length: 18 residues. Germline V gives CDR1 MGHRA, CDR2 YSYEKL. V was shortened by 0 bases and J by 0 bases, with 18 bases between the two germline ends. CDR3 residues: CASSQDRVRTTNSYEQYF. The CDR3 DNA is TGCGCCAGCAGCCAAGATAGGGTCCGGACGACAAACTCCTACGAGCAGTACTTC.

A remark on this clone: This likely reflects a read error, since a far larger clone is one base away. V gene TRBV7-9 combines with J gene TRBJ2-7; D not resolved. This CDR3 comprises 13 residues. Germline loops: CDR1 SEHNR, CDR2 FQNEAQ (reference sequence). The CDR3 is CAGSFSGEYEQYF. The CDR3 bases are TGTGCCGGCAGCTTCTCAGGAGAGTACGAGCAGTACTTC.

The chain uses TRBV28 and TRBJ2-7; perhaps TRBD1 as D (7 bases). The V gene's germline CDR1 is MDHEN and CDR2 SYDVKM. Trimming took off 3 bases at V and 3 bases at J, with 21 bases between the two ends. The CDR3 runs to 17 residues. The CDR3: CASSFPSRGAGDYEQYF. In nucleotides, the CDR3 is TGTGCCAGCAGTTTCCCGTCCAGGGGGGCCGGGGACTACGAGCAGTACTTC.

As concerns this clone: Since a much larger clone is just one base distant, this may be a read error. The chain has TRBV4-1 and TRBJ2-1; 14 bases map to TRBD2. The CDR3 contains 16 residues. V lost 4 bases to trimming and J lost 8 bases; unmatched junction nucleotides: 7. Germline CDR1 and CDR2: MGHRA and YSYEKL. The CDR3 loop reads CASSRRLAGGGHEQFF. The CDR3 DNA reads as TGCGCCAGCAGCCGGCGACTAGCGGGAGGGGGTCATGAGCAGTTCTTC.

On this clone: The sample carries other DNA sequences with the same CDR3. V gene TRBV7-2 combines with J gene TRBJ2-5, with 7 bases fitting TRBD1. The CDR3 spans 14 residues. The germline gives CDR1 SGHTA, CDR2 FQGNSA. V gave up 4 bases and J gave up 4 bases; unmatched junction bases: 6. Here the CDR3 DNA reads TGTGCCAGCAGCTCCCGACAGGGTTCAGAGACCCAGTACTTC. Protein product: CASSSRQGSETQYF.